The sequence of this T cell receptor (beta chain) was determined in a study of shared clonotypes between healthy human individuals. General study findings and limits: Blood was the only sampled material, and tissue repertoires likely differ. Measured sharing among donors was expected to vary with sequencing depth.

An assay was performed, and its level was deep. As processed by the authors: Owing to the provision of junction-only sequences devoid of quality scores by immunoSEQ, filtering differed. The assay was immunoSEQ multiplex PCR, and TCRdb's table has in-frame clones only and misses some. V and J calls and clone size are as listed in that table; D and trimming were resolved from the DNA. This sample has 400,000 to 500,000 clones, with 70% to 80% found just once. V lost 7 bases and J 7 bases, leaving 15 bases between the germline ends. From germline, CDR1 is SGHRS and CDR2 YFSETQ. The length of the CDR3 is 13 residues. Remarks on this clone: What it binds is not known. The CDR3 end shows no conserved phenylalanine or tryptophan, and so a read error is likely.

Sequenced sample: PBMCs. The rearrangement joins TRBV5-1 to TRBJ1-5, with D tentatively TRBD1 (5 bases). The clonotype was recovered from a middle-aged woman in good health. Some clones in this sample may be carry-over from other donors' samples. CDR3 sequence reads: CASGLQGGQPQHS. In nucleotides, the CDR3 is TGCGCCAGCGGCCTGCAGGGAGGACAGCCCCAGCATTCT.